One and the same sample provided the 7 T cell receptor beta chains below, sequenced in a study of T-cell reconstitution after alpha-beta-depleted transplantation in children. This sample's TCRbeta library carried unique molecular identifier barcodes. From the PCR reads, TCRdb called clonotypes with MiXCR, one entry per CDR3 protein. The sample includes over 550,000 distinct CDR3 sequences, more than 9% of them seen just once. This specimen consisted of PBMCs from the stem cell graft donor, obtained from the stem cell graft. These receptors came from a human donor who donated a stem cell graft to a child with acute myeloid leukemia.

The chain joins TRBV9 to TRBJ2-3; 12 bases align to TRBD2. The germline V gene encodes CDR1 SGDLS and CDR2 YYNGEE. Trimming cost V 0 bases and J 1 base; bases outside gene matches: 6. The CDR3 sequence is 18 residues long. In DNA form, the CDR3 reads TGTGCCAGCAGCGTAGCCCAAGGGACTAGCGGGCGCACAGATACGCAGTATTTT. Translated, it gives CASSVAQGTSGRTDTQYF.

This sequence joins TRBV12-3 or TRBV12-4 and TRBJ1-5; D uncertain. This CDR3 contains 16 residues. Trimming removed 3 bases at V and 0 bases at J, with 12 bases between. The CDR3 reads CASSLGPPYSNQPQHF. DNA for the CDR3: TGTGCCAGCAGTTTGGGCCCGCCCTATAGCAATCAGCCCCAGCATTTT.

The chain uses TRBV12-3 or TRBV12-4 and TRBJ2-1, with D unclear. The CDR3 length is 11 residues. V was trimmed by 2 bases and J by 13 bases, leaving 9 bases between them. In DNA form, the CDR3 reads TGTGCCAGCAGTTTAATAACGTACCAGTTCTTC. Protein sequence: CASSLITYQFF.

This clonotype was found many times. The CDR3, as DNA: TGCGCCAGCAGCTTCGAGCGGGAAGATACGCAGTATTTT. Translating gives CASSFEREDTQYF. The chain couples TRBV5-1 to TRBJ2-3, with 7 nucleotides matching TRBD2. The CDR3 extends over 13 amino acids. V was pared by 2 bases and J by 5 bases, with 2 bases of the junction left unmatched. The germline V gene has CDR1 SGHRS and CDR2 YFSETQ.

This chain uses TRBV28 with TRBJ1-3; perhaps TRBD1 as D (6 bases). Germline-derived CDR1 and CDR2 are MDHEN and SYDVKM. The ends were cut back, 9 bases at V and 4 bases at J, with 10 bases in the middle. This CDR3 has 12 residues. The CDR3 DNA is TGTGCCAGTATTGGGGGCGGAAACACCATATATTTT. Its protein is CASIGGGNTIYF.

CDR3 DNA: TGTGCCAGCAGTGACGACCCGAACACTGAAGCTTTCTTT. Residues: CASSDDPNTEAFF. The chain joins TRBV6-4 to TRBJ1-1; D is ambiguous. Germline assignment: CDR1 MRHNA and CDR2 SNTAGT. This CDR3 spans 13 amino acids. Between the trimmed V and J ends, which lost 2 bases and 1 base, there was a span of 5 bases.

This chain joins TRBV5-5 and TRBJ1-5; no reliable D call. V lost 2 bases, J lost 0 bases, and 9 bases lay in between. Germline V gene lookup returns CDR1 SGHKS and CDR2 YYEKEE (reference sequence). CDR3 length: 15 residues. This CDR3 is CASSLRSDSNQPQHF. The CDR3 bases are TGTGCCAGCAGCTTAAGATCAGATAGCAATCAGCCCCAGCATTTT.